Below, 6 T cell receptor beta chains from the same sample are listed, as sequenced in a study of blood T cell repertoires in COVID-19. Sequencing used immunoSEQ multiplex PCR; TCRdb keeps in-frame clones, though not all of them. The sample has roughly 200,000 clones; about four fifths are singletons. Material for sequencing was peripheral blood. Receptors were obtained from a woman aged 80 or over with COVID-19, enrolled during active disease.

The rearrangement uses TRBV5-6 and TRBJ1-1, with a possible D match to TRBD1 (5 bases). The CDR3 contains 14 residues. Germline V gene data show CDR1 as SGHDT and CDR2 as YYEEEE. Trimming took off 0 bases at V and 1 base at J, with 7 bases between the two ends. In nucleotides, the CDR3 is TGTGCCAGCAGCTTGGAGACAGCGAACACTGAAGCTTTCTTT. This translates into CASSLETANTEAFF. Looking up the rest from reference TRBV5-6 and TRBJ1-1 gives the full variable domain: DAGVTQSPTHLIKTRGQQVTLRCSPKSGHDTVSWYQQALGQGPQFIFQYYEEEERQRGNFPDRFSGHQFPNYSSELNVNALLLGDSALYLCASSLETANTEAFFGQGTRLTVV.

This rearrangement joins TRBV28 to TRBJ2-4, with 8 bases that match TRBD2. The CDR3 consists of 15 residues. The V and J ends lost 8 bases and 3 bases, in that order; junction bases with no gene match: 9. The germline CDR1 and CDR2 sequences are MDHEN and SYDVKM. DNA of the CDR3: TGTGCCAGCCGTACTAGCGGCCCTTTCAAAAACATTCAGTACTTC. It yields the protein CASRTSGPFKNIQYF. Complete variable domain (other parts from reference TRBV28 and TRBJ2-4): DVKVTQSSRYLVKRTGEKVFLECVQDMDHENMFWYRQDPGLGLRLIYFSYDVKMKEKGDIPEGYSVSREKKERFSLILESASTNQTSMYLCASRTSGPFKNIQYFGAGTRLSVL.

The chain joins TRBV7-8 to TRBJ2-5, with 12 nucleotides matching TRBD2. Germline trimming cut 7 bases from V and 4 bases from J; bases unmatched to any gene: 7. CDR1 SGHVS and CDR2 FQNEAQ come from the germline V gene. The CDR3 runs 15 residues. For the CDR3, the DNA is TGTGCCAGCACCACCCGACTAGCGGGGGTAGAGACCCAGTACTTC. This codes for CASTTRLAGVETQYF.

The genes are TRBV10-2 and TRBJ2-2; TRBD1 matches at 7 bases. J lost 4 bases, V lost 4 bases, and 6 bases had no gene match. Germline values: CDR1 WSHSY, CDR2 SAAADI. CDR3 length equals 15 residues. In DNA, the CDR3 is TGCGCCAGCAGTGGCACGACAGGGCCCACCGGGGAGCTGTTTTTT. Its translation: CASSGTTGPTGELFF.

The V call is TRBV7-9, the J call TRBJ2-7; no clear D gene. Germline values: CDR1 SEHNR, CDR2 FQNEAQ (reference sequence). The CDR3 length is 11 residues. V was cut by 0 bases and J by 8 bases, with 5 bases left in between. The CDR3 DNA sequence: TGTGCCAGCAGCTTAGCGCTACAGCAGTACTTC. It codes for CASSLALQQYF.

The CDR3 protein is CASSEMTGLGNEQFF. Written as DNA, the CDR3 is TGTGCCAGCAGTGAAATGACGGGACTTGGGAATGAGCAGTTCTTC. V usage is TRBV6-1 and J usage is TRBJ2-1; the D gene is possibly TRBD2 (6 bases). CDR3 size: 15 residues. Looked up from germline, CDR1 is MNHNS and CDR2 is SASEGT. The V gene lost 2 bases and the J gene lost 7 bases, with 15 bases spanning the gap.